Presented here are 24 T cell receptor beta chains from one specimen sequenced in a study of cytomegalovirus exposure and HLA in healthy donors. Both 60 Vbeta primers and 13 Jbeta primers went into the PCR. Assay used: immunoSEQ multiplex PCR; TCRdb lists only in-frame clones, some missing. This specimen shows 70,000 to 85,000 clones; the ten leading clones hold approximately 7.5%. Sequenced material: PBMCs. These TCRs come from a female donor in good health and CMV-seropositive.

The chain is built from TRBV29-1 and TRBJ1-2; 9 nucleotides align to TRBD1. J was trimmed by 5 bases and V by 7 bases; bases with no gene match: 8. The germline V gene has CDR1 SQVTM and CDR2 ANQGSEA. The CDR3 contains 13 residues. The CDR3 DNA is TGCAGCGCTAGGACAGGGGAATCTTATGGCTACACCTTC. Its protein product is CSARTGESYGYTF.

The chain is built from TRBV6-6 and TRBJ1-1; D call uncertain. CDR1 and CDR2 from the germline V gene are MNHNY and SVGAGI (reference sequence). The CDR3 totals 13 residues. The V gene lost 5 bases and the J gene lost 4 bases, with 11 bases spanning the gap. CDR3: CASSPGLRTEAFF. DNA of the CDR3: TGTGCCAGCAGTCCCGGACTGCGCACTGAAGCTTTCTTT.

The rearrangement links TRBV19 to TRBJ1-1; a possible D gene is TRBD1 (5 bases). The V gene's germline CDR1 is LNHDA and CDR2 SQIVND (reference sequence). V was cut by 6 bases and J by 1 base, with 24 bases left in between. The CDR3 runs 18 residues. DNA for the CDR3: TGTGCCAGTAGGTGGGGGGACGGGAATGTAAGGGGGAACACTGAAGCTTTCTTT. Its translation is CASRWGDGNVRGNTEAFF.

The chain carries TRBV29-1 and TRBJ2-7, with D uncertain. The CDR3 is made up of 11 amino acids. CDR1 and CDR2 (germline): SQVTM, ANQGSEA. Trimming stripped 4 bases from V and 5 bases from J, with 9 bases between. CDR3 protein: CSVGHSNEQYF. The CDR3 DNA reads as TGCAGCGTTGGTCACAGTAACGAGCAGTACTTC.

The genes are TRBV9 and TRBJ2-5, with 14 nucleotides matching TRBD2. The V gene end was trimmed by 0 bases and the J gene end by 3 bases; junction bases not matched to a gene: 10. The CDR3 is 19 residues long. The V gene's germline CDR1 is SGDLS and CDR2 YYNGEE. This CDR3 is CASSVAAGTSGSAKETQYF. CDR3 in DNA: TGTGCCAGCAGCGTAGCAGCCGGGACTAGCGGGAGCGCAAAAGAGACCCAGTACTTC.

This rearrangement joins TRBV7-2 to TRBJ2-7; 8 positions agree with TRBD2. Trimming took 2 bases from V and 3 from J; bases not matched to a gene: 3. This CDR3 has 14 residues. CDR1 is SGHTA, CDR2 FQGNSA, per germline. CDR3 nucleotides: TGTGCCAGCAGCTTAATAGCGGGAAACTACGAGCAGTACTTC. This sequence encodes CASSLIAGNYEQYF.

The chain couples TRBV9 to TRBJ2-3, with 11 positions matching TRBD2. CDR3 length: 16 amino acids. Germline-derived CDR1 and CDR2 are SGDLS and YYNGEE. V lost 4 bases to trimming and J lost 6 bases; unmatched junction nucleotides: 10. The CDR3 coding sequence is TGTGCCAGCAGCCTGCTAGCGGGAGGCCCCGCGGATACGCAGTATTTT. It codes for CASSLLAGGPADTQYF.

The V gene is TRBV6-1, the J gene TRBJ2-7; 7 bases are a match to TRBD1. V was clipped by 8 bases and J by 0 bases; unmatched bases: 4. The germline V gene has CDR1 MNHNS and CDR2 SASEGT. The CDR3 totals 13 residues. The CDR3 loop reads CASRGDSSYEQYF. The CDR3 DNA follows: TGTGCCAGCCGAGGGGACAGCTCCTACGAGCAGTACTTC.

This chain links TRBV29-1 with TRBJ2-2, with 8 bases matching TRBD2. From germline, CDR1 is SQVTM and CDR2 ANQGSEA. The ends lost 3 bases at V and 1 base at J; junction bases unmatched: 4. The CDR3 contains 15 residues. The CDR3 nucleotides read TGCAGCGTTGACACTAGCGGAAAGAACACCGGGGAGCTGTTTTTT. Protein: CSVDTSGKNTGELFF.

The gene calls are TRBV28 and TRBJ1-5; no reliable D call. This CDR3 region has 14 residues. Germline CDR1 is MDHEN and CDR2 is SYDVKM. V was shortened by 6 bases and J by 5 bases, with 14 bases between the two germline ends. The CDR3 is CASRYSGRHQPQHF. In DNA form, the CDR3 reads TGTGCCAGCAGATACTCAGGCCGGCATCAGCCCCAGCATTTT.

CDR3 nucleotides: TGTGCCAGCAGCTTGGGGCAGGGGATAGTAGATACGCAGTATTTT. Encoded protein: CASSLGQGIVDTQYF. The chain is built from TRBV5-4 and TRBJ2-3; D possibly corresponds to TRBD1 (6 bases). Germline V lookup: CDR1 SGHNT, CDR2 YYREEE (reference sequence). Deletions cut 0 bases from V and 5 bases from J, with 13 bases between. CDR3 length: 15 residues. The variable domain in full, with the rest retrieved from reference TRBV5-4 and TRBJ2-3, is ETGVTQSPTHLIKTRGQQVTLRCSSQSGHNTVSWYQQALGQGPQFIFQYYREEENGRGNFPPRFSGLQFPNYSSELNVNALELDDSALYLCASSLGQGIVDTQYFGPGTRLTVL.

CDR3 protein: CASSTRQGHNSPLHF. CDR3 sequence (DNA): TGTGCCAGCAGCACACGACAGGGGCATAATTCACCCCTCCACTTT. The gene calls are TRBV7-2 and TRBJ1-6, with TRBD1 matching over 8 bases. The CDR3 has 15 amino acids. In germline, CDR1 is SGHTA, CDR2 FQGNSA. V lost 5 bases and J lost 5; bases outside the gene matches: 5.

CDR3 coding DNA: TGTGCCAGTACCCTGCGGCCGAAGAACACTGAAGCTTTCTTT. It is translated as CASTLRPKNTEAFF. The chain couples TRBV19 to TRBJ1-1; D not resolved. CDR3 length equals 14 residues. Germline CDR1 and CDR2: LNHDA and SQIVND (reference sequence). V dropped 7 bases and J dropped 1 base, with 13 bases sitting between them.

The chain recombines TRBV6-6 with TRBJ1-2; 7 bases are a match to TRBD1. The junction had 8 bases not matched to a gene; V was cut back by 5 bases and J by 2 bases. Germline assignment: CDR1 MNHNY and CDR2 SVGAGI (reference sequence). CDR3 length equals 15 residues. The CDR3 DNA reads TGTGCCAGCAGTGGACTGGGACAGCAAAACTATGGCTACACCTTC. Translated, it gives CASSGLGQQNYGYTF.

The V gene is TRBV19, the J gene TRBJ1-1; D remains unclear. Germline-derived CDR1 and CDR2 are LNHDA and SQIVND (reference sequence). Trimming removed 8 bases from V and 0 bases from J, with 10 bases in between. This CDR3 comprises 13 residues. As DNA, the CDR3 is TGTGCCAGTGGTGACACCTTGAACACTGAAGCTTTCTTT. Amino acid sequence: CASGDTLNTEAFF.

CDR3 coding DNA: TGTGCCAGCAGCCAATGGACAGGGGGCTGGGAGCAGTACTTC. Translation gives CASSQWTGGWEQYF. The rearrangement uses TRBV16 and TRBJ2-7; 11 nucleotides line up with TRBD1. The CDR3 runs 14 residues. After removal of 1 base from V and 7 bases from J, the junction contained 3 bases not matched to a gene. Germline V gene lookup returns CDR1 KGHSY and CDR2 FQNENV.

V usage is TRBV5-1 and J usage is TRBJ1-5; D remains ambiguous. V shed 0 bases and J shed 1 base, with 8 bases lying between them. From germline, CDR1 is SGHRS and CDR2 YFSETQ. The CDR3 sequence is 15 residues long. The CDR3 DNA sequence: TGCGCCAGCAGCTTGGAGCCGACAAGCAATCAGCCCCAGCATTTT. This gives the protein CASSLEPTSNQPQHF. Filled out from reference TRBV5-1 and TRBJ1-5, the complete variable domain reads KAGVTQTPRYLIKTRGQQVTLSCSPISGHRSVSWYQQTPGQGLQFLFEYFSETQRNKGNFPGRFSGRQFSNSRSEMNVSTLELGDSALYLCASSLEPTSNQPQHFGDGTRLSIL.

V usage is TRBV28 and J usage is TRBJ2-7; the match to TRBD1 covers 8 bases. The V segment lost 5 bases and the J segment 4 bases; nucleotides outside the gene matches: 10. The CDR3 is 15 amino acids. From germline, CDR1 is MDHEN and CDR2 SYDVKM. CDR3 bases: TGTGCCAGCAGTCCAGGGGGCTCCCAACTATACGAGCAGTACTTC. It codes for CASSPGGSQLYEQYF.

The chain employs TRBV27 and TRBJ2-7; 10 nucleotides line up with TRBD1. After removal of 0 bases from V and 4 bases from J, the junction contained 3 bases not matched to a gene. The CDR3 sequence is 15 residues long. Per the germline V gene, CDR1 is MNHEY and CDR2 is SMNVEV (reference sequence). The CDR3 DNA is TGTGCCAGCAGTTTATCGTCGGGACAGGGGTACGAGCAGTACTTC. Protein sequence: CASSLSSGQGYEQYF.

Written as DNA, the CDR3 is TGTGCCAGCAGCTTAGGACCGCCCGGCGGGACTGACTACGAGCAGTACTTC. Encoded protein: CASSLGPPGGTDYEQYF. This chain connects TRBV7-2 to TRBJ2-7, with D maybe TRBD2 (6 bases). V gave up 1 base and J gave up 3 bases, with 19 bases separating them. The CDR3 has 17 residues. Germline V gives CDR1 SGHTA, CDR2 FQGNSA.

V and J are TRBV10-1 and TRBJ1-1; D is ambiguous. This CDR3 has 14 residues. Germline CDR1 WNHNN, CDR2 SYGVQD (reference sequence). V gave up 5 bases and J gave up 0 bases, with 10 bases separating them. Written as DNA, the CDR3 is TGCGCCAGCAGTAACGCAGGAATGAACACTGAAGCTTTCTTT. Translating it yields CASSNAGMNTEAFF.

This chain connects TRBV30 to TRBJ2-7; D possibly corresponds to TRBD2 (7 bases). The CDR3 runs to 14 residues. V lost 1 base and J 4 bases, leaving 14 bases between the germline ends. The germline gives CDR1 GTSNPN, CDR2 SVGIG (reference sequence). The CDR3 loop reads CAWSAQGGAYEQYF. Here the CDR3 DNA reads TGTGCCTGGAGTGCACAGGGAGGGGCATACGAGCAGTACTTC.

V is TRBV19 and J is TRBJ1-2; TRBD1 matches 9 bases. The ends lost 6 bases at V and 6 bases at J; junction bases unmatched: 2. This CDR3 contains 12 residues. The germline gives CDR1 LNHDA, CDR2 SQIVND (reference sequence). CDR3 protein: CASRRTGDGYTF. The CDR3 DNA reads as TGTGCCAGTAGACGGACAGGGGATGGCTACACCTTC.

V is TRBV7-9 and J is TRBJ2-7, with a possible D match to TRBD1 (6 bases). V was clipped by 4 bases and J by 0 bases, with 10 bases between them. Germline loops: CDR1 SEHNR, CDR2 FQNEAQ (reference sequence). This CDR3 is 14 amino acids long. DNA for the CDR3: TGTGCCAGCAGCTCAAGGGGGACCTCCTACGAGCAGTACTTC. Translation gives CASSSRGTSYEQYF.